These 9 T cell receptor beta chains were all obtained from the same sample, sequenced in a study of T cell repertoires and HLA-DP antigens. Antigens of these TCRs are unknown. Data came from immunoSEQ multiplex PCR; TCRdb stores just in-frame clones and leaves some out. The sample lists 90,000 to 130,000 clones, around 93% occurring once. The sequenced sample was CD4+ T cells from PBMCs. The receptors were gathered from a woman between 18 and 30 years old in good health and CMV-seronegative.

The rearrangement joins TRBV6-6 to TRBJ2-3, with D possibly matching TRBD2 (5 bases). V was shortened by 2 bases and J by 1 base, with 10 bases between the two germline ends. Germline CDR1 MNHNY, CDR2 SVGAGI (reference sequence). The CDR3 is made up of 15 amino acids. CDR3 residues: CASSYRDLRTDTQYF. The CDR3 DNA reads TGTGCCAGCAGTTACCGGGATCTGCGCACAGATACGCAGTATTTT.

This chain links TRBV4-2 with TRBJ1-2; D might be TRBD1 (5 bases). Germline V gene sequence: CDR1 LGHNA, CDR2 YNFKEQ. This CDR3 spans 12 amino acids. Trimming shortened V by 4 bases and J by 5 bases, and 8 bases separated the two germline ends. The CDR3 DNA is TGTGCCAGCAGCCGAGACAGTTATGGCTACACCTTC. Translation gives CASSRDSYGYTF.

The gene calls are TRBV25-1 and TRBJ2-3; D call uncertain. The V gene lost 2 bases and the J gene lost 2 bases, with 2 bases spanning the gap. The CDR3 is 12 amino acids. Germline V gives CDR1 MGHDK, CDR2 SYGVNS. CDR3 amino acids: CASSENTDTQYF. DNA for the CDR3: TGTGCCAGCAGTGAAAACACAGATACGCAGTATTTT.

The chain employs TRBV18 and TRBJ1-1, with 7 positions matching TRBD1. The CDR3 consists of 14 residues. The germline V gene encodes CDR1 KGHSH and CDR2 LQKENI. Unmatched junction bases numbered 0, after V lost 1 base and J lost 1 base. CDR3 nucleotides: TGTGCCAGCTCACCACGACAGGGGAACACTGAAGCTTTCTTT. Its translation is CASSPRQGNTEAFF.

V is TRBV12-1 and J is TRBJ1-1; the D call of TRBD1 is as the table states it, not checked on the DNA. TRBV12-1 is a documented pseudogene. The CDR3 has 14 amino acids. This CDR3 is CASSSRDRDTEAFF. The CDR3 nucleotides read TGTGCCAGCAGCTCCCGGGACAGGGACACTGAAGCTTTCTTT.

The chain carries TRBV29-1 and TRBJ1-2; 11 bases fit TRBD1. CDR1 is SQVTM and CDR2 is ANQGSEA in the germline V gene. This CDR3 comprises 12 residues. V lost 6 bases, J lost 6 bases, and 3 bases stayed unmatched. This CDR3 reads CSVGQGANGYTF. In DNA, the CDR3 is TGCAGCGTAGGACAGGGGGCGAATGGCTACACCTTC.

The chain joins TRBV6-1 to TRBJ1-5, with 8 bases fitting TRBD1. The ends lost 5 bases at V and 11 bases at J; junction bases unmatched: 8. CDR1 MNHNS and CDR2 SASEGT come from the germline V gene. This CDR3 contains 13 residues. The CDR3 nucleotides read TGTGCCAGCAGTCCGGACAGGGCGAGGACCCAGCATTTT. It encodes CASSPDRARTQHF.

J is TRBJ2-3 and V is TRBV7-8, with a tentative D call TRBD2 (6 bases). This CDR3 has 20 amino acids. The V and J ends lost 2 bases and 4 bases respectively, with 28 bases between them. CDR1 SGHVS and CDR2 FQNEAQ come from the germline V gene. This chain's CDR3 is CASSLYLLRDPSRAADTQYF. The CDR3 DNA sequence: TGTGCCAGCAGCTTATACCTACTGCGGGACCCCTCGAGGGCTGCAGATACGCAGTATTTT.

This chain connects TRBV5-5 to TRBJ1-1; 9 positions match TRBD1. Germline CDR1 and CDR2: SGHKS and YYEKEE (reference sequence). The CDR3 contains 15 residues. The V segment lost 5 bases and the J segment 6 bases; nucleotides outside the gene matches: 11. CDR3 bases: TGTGCCAGCAGATACCGGGACAGGGAGTGGTCTGAAGCTTTCTTT. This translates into CASRYRDREWSEAFF.